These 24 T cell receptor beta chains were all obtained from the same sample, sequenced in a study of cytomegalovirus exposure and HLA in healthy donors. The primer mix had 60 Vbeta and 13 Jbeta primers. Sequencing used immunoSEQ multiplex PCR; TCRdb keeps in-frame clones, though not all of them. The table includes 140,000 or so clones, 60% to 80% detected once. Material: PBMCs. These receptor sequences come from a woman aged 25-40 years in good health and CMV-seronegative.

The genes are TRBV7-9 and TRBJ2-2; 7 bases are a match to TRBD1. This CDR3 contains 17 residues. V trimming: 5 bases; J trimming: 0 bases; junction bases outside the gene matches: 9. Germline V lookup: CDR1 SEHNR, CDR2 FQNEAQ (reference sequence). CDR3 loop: CASSINKGTANTGELFF. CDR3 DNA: TGTGCCAGCAGCATCAATAAGGGGACAGCGAACACCGGGGAGCTGTTTTTT.

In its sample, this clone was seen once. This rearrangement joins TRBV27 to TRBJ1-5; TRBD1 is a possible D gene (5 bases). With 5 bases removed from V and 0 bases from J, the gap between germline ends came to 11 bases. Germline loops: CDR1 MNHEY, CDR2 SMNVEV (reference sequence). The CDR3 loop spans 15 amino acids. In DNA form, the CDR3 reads TGTGCCAGCAGTAGCGTCGACAGTAGCAATCAGCCCCAGCATTTT. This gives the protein CASSSVDSSNQPQHF.

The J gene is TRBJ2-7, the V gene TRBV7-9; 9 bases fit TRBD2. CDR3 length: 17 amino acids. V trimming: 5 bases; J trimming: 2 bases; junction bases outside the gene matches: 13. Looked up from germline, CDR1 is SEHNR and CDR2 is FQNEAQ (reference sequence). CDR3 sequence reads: CASSPAPAGGRPYEQYF. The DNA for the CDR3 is TGTGCCAGCAGCCCCGCCCCCGCGGGGGGGAGGCCCTACGAGCAGTACTTC.

CDR3 coding DNA: TGTGCCAGCAGCTTGGTGACAGGGGAAGCGGGCACCTTC. Amino acids: CASSLVTGEAGTF. The chain is built from TRBV5-4 and TRBJ1-2; TRBD1 agrees at 8 bases. Trimming took 0 bases from V and 13 from J; bases not matched to a gene: 8. The CDR3 extends over 13 amino acids. Looked up from germline, CDR1 is SGHNT and CDR2 is YYREEE (reference sequence).

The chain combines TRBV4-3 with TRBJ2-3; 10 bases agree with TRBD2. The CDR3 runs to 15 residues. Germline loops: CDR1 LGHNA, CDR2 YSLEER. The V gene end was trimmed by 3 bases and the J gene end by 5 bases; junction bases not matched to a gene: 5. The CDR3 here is CASSHQRGGIDTQYF. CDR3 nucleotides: TGCGCCAGCAGCCACCAGCGGGGGGGCATAGATACGCAGTATTTT.

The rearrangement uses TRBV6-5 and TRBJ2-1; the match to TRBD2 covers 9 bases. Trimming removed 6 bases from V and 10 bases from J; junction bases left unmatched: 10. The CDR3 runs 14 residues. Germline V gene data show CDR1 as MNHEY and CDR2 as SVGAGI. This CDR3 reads CASRSSHAGGEQFF. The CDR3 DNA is TGTGCCAGCAGATCATCCCATGCGGGGGGGGAGCAGTTCTTC.

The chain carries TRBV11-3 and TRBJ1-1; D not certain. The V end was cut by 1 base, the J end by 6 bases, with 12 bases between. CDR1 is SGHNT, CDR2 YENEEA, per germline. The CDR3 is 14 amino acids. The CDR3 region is CASSLGEVSSEAFF. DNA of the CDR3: TGTGCCAGCAGCTTAGGGGAGGTATCTTCTGAAGCTTTCTTT.

The CDR3 is CASSGSGDEQFF. The CDR3 nucleotides read TGTGCCAGCAGTGGTTCGGGGGATGAGCAGTTCTTC. The rearrangement joins TRBV6-6 to TRBJ2-1; D is perhaps TRBD2 (6 bases). The length of the CDR3 is 12 residues. Germline V gene lookup returns CDR1 MNHNY and CDR2 SVGAGI (reference sequence). V was pared by 5 bases and J by 8 bases, with 10 bases between.

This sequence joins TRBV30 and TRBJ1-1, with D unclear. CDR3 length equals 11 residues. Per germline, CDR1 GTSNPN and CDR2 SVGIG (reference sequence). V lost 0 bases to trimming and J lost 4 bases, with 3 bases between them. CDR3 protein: CAWSVGTEAFF. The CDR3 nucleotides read TGTGCCTGGAGTGTCGGCACTGAAGCTTTCTTT.

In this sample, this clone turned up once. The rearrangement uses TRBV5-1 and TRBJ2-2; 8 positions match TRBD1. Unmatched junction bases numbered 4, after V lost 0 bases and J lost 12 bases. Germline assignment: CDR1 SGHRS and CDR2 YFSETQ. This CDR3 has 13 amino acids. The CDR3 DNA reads TGCGCCAGCAGCTTGGGAAGACAGGGGCAGCTGTTTTTT. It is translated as CASSLGRQGQLFF.

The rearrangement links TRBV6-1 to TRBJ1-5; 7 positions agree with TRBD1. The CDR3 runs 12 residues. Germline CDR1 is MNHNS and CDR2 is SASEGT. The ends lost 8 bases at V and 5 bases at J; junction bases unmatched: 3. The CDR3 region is CASGRGDQPQHF. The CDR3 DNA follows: TGTGCCAGCGGCAGGGGGGATCAGCCCCAGCATTTT.

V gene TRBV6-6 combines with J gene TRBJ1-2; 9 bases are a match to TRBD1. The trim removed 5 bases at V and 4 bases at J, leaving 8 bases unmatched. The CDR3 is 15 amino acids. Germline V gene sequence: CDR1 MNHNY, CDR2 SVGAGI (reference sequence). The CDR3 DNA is TGTGCCAGCAGTGGAACCGGGACAGGGACCTATGGCTACACCTTC. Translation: CASSGTGTGTYGYTF.

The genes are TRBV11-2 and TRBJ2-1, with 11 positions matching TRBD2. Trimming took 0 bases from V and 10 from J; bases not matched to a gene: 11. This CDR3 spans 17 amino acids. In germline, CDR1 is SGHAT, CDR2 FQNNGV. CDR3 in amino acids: CASSLDQWTSGPQEQFF. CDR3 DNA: TGTGCCAGCAGCTTAGATCAATGGACTAGCGGGCCCCAGGAGCAGTTCTTC.

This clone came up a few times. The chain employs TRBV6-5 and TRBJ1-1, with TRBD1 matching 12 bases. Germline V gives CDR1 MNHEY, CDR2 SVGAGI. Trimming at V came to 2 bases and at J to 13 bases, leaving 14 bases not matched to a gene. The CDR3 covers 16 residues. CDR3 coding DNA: TGTGCCAGCAGTTACCCGACGGGACAGGGGGCTTGGAAGGTTTTCTTT. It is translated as CASSYPTGQGAWKVFF.

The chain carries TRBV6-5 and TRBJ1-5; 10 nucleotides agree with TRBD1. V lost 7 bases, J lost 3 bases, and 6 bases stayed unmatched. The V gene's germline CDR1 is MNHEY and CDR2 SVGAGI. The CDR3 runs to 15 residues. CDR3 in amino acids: CASKRDRGLNQPQHF. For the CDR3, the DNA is TGTGCCAGCAAACGGGACAGGGGCCTCAATCAGCCCCAGCATTTT.

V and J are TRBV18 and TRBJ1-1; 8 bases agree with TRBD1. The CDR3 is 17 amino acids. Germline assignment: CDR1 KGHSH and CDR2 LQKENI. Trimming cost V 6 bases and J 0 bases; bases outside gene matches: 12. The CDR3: CASSPADRALLNTEAFF. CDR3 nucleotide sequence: TGTGCCAGCTCCCCCGCGGACAGGGCCCTTCTGAACACTGAAGCTTTCTTT.

CDR3 nucleotides: TGTGCCAGCAGTTCAGACAGCCCCTATAATTCACCCCTCCACTTT. Amino acids: CASSSDSPYNSPLHF. The rearrangement links TRBV2 to TRBJ1-6; D is perhaps TRBD1 (5 bases). The germline V and J ends were trimmed by 5 bases and 2 bases, with 10 bases remaining between them. From germline, CDR1 is SNHLY and CDR2 FYNNEI. CDR3 length: 15 residues.

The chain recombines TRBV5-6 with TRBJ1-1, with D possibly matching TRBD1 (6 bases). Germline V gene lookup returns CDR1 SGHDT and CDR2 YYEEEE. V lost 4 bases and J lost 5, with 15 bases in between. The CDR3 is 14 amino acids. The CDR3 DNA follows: TGTGCCAGCAGCCCGCGGGGGCTTTGGACTGAAGCTTTCTTT. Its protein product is CASSPRGLWTEAFF.

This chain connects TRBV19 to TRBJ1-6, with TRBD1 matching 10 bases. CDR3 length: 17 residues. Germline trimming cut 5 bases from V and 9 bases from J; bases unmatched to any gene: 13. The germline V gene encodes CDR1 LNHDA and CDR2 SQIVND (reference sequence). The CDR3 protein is CASSPQRRQGAGSPLHF. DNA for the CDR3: TGTGCCAGTAGTCCCCAGAGGCGACAGGGGGCTGGTTCACCCCTCCACTTT. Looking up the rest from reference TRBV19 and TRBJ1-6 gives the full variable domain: DGGITQSPKYLFRKEGQNVTLSCEQNLNHDAMYWYRQDPGQGLRLIYYSQIVNDFQKGDIAEGYSVSREKKESFPLTVTSAQKNPTAFYLCASSPQRRQGAGSPLHFGNGTRLTVT.

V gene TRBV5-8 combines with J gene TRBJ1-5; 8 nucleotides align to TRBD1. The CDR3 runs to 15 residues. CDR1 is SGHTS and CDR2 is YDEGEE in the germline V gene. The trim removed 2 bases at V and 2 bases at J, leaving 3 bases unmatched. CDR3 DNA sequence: TGTGCCAGCAGCTTCCAGGGGGCTGGCAATCAGCCCCAGCATTTT. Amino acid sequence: CASSFQGAGNQPQHF.

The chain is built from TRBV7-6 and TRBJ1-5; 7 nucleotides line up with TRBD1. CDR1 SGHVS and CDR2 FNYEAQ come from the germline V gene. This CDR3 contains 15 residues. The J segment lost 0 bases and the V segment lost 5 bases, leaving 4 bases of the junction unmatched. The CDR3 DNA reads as TGTGCCAGCAGCCCGGGACAGAATAGCAATCAGCCCCAGCATTTT. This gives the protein CASSPGQNSNQPQHF.

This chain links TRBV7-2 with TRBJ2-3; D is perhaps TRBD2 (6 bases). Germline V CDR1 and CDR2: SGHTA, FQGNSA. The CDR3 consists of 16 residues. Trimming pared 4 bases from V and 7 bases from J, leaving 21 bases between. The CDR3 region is CASSSPRGVEANTQYF. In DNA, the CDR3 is TGTGCCAGCAGCTCCCCTCGCGGGGTGGAAGCGAATACGCAGTATTTT. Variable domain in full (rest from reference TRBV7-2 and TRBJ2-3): GAGVSQSPSNKVTEKGKDVELRCDPISGHTALYWYRQSLGQGLEFLIYFQGNSAPDKSGLPSDRFSAERTGGSVSTLTIQRTQQEDSAVYLCASSSPRGVEANTQYFGPGTRLTVL.

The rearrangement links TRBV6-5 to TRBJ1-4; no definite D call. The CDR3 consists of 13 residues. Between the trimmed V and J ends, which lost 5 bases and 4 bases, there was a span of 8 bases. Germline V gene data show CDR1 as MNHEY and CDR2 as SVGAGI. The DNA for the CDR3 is TGTGCCAGCAGTCCCTATCTTAATGAAAAACTGTTTTTT. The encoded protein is CASSPYLNEKLFF.

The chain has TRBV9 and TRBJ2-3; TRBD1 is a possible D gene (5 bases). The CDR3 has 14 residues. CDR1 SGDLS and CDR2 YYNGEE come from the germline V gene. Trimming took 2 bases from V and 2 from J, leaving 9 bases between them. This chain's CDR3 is CASSVTEPTDTQYF. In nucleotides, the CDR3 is TGTGCCAGCAGCGTGACAGAACCCACAGATACGCAGTATTTT.